These 21 T cell receptor beta chains were all obtained from the same sample, sequenced in a study of chemoradiotherapy in HPV16-positive cancers. Libraries were prepared by immunoSEQ multiplex PCR; TCRdb keeps only in-frame clonotypes and omits some of them. The data hold about 4,800 clones, with roughly 78% observed a single time. The biological material was taken from a patient who underwent chemoradiotherapy. These receptors all come from a human donor with HPV-associated anogenital cancer.

This clone is a singleton in its sample. This chain connects TRBV19 to TRBJ1-5, with D perhaps matching TRBD1 (5 bases). Germline V gives CDR1 LNHDA, CDR2 SQIVND (reference sequence). V was clipped by 7 bases and J by 11 bases, with 21 bases between them. The CDR3 covers 14 residues. The CDR3 loop reads CASTWGGRRSAQHF. CDR3 sequence (DNA): TGTGCCAGTACATGGGGCGGCAGACGATCAGCCCAGCATTTT.

The rearrangement joins TRBV7-6 to TRBJ2-2, with TRBD2 identical over 7 bases. V trimming: 1 base; J trimming: 5 bases; junction bases outside the gene matches: 13. Germline CDR1 SGHVS, CDR2 FNYEAQ. This CDR3 is built from 18 residues. The CDR3 DNA is TGTGCCAGCAGCTTAGTGGGTTTTGCTAGCGGAGCTACCGGGGAGCTGTTTTTT. Its protein product is CASSLVGFASGATGELFF.

This clone was observed a handful of times. This chain joins TRBV9 and TRBJ2-1, with 8 nucleotides matching TRBD2. The germline gives CDR1 SGDLS, CDR2 YYNGEE. The CDR3 sequence is 14 residues long. Germline trimming cut 0 bases from V and 6 bases from J; bases unmatched to any gene: 2. CDR3 protein: CASSVGRGANEQFF. The DNA for the CDR3 is TGTGCCAGCAGCGTAGGGCGGGGGGCCAATGAGCAGTTCTTC.

V and J are TRBV28 and TRBJ2-5; D not resolved. Germline CDR1 reads MDHEN; CDR2 reads SYDVKM. The V and J ends lost 7 bases and 5 bases respectively, with 8 bases between them. The CDR3 has 11 amino acids. The CDR3 DNA follows: TGTGCCAGCATGCAGGAGGAGACCCAGTACTTC. Translation: CASMQEETQYF.

This rearrangement joins TRBV7-3 to TRBJ2-3; D is ambiguous. CDR1 is SGHTA, CDR2 FQGTGA, per germline. The length of the CDR3 is 14 residues. V lost 5 bases and J lost 0, with 9 bases in between. CDR3 DNA sequence: TGTGCCAGCAGCCTTGGGTCTAGCACAGATACGCAGTATTTT. It translates to CASSLGSSTDTQYF. Drawing the rest from reference TRBV7-3 and TRBJ2-3, the complete variable domain is GAGVSQTPSNKVTEKGKYVELRCDPISGHTALYWYRQSLGQGPEFLIYFQGTGAADDSGLPNDRFFAVRPEGSVSTLKIQRTERGDSAVYLCASSLGSSTDTQYFGPGTRLTVL.

This clone was detected a few times. The V and J genes are TRBV6-4 and TRBJ2-1; 11 nucleotides line up with TRBD2. The CDR3 is 16 amino acids. CDR1 MRHNA and CDR2 SNTAGT come from the germline V gene. The V gene end was trimmed by 4 bases and the J gene end by 1 base; junction bases not matched to a gene: 3. In DNA form, the CDR3 reads TGTGCCAGCAGTGTAGCGGGGGGGGGATCCTACAATGAGCAGTTCTTC. Protein product: CASSVAGGGSYNEQFF.

The V gene is TRBV7-9, the J gene TRBJ1-2; TRBD1 is a possible D gene (6 bases). Germline CDR1 reads SEHNR; CDR2 reads FQNEAQ (reference sequence). This CDR3 spans 15 amino acids. Between the trimmed V and J ends, which lost 3 bases and 4 bases, there was a span of 15 bases. The CDR3 region is CASSFHREASYGYTF. In DNA form, the CDR3 reads TGTGCCAGCAGCTTCCACAGGGAGGCCAGCTATGGCTACACCTTC.

The sample holds one count of this clone. The V call is TRBV19, the J call TRBJ2-3; D not certain. V was trimmed by 4 bases and J by 6 bases, leaving 11 bases between them. CDR1 LNHDA and CDR2 SQIVND come from the germline V gene (reference sequence). The CDR3 runs to 13 residues. The CDR3 DNA follows: TGTGCCAGTAGTAAGTCATTGAGTGATACGCAGTATTTT. Amino acids: CASSKSLSDTQYF.

This clone has a handful of counts. The DNA for the CDR3 is TGTGCCTGGCTCCCAACGCAGGCAGGGGGAGGCTACACCTTC. The encoded protein is CAWLPTQAGGGYTF. The genes are TRBV30 and TRBJ1-2, with 7 nucleotides matching TRBD1. Trimming took 5 bases from V and 8 from J; bases not matched to a gene: 14. Germline V lookup: CDR1 GTSNPN, CDR2 SVGIG (reference sequence). The CDR3 is made up of 14 amino acids.

The chain is built from TRBV11-2 and TRBJ2-3; D gene uncertain. V lost 1 base and J lost 0, with 11 bases in between. The germline V gene encodes CDR1 SGHAT and CDR2 FQNNGV. The CDR3 extends over 16 amino acids. This chain's CDR3 is CASSLVTQTSTDTQYF. Here the CDR3 DNA reads TGTGCCAGCAGCTTAGTTACCCAAACTAGCACAGATACGCAGTATTTT.

V usage is TRBV29-1 and J usage is TRBJ1-4, with TRBD1 matching 8 bases. V lost 5 bases to trimming and J lost 5 bases; unmatched junction nucleotides: 4. This CDR3 has 13 residues. CDR1 SQVTM and CDR2 ANQGSEA come from the germline V gene. The CDR3 reads CSVRGQENEKLFF. The CDR3 nucleotides read TGCAGCGTTCGGGGACAGGAGAATGAAAAACTGTTTTTT.

CDR3 in DNA: TGTGCCAGCAGTTTGAGGGTGAACACTGAAGCTTTCTTT. It translates to CASSLRVNTEAFF. The chain carries TRBV28 and TRBJ1-1; D is unclear. V lost 3 bases to trimming and J lost 0 bases, with 5 bases between them. The CDR3 runs 13 residues. Germline V lookup: CDR1 MDHEN, CDR2 SYDVKM.

V is TRBV28 and J is TRBJ2-7; 9 nucleotides agree with TRBD2. The CDR3 has 11 residues. In germline, CDR1 is MDHEN, CDR2 SYDVKM. CDR3 residues: CGSGGSYEQYF. CDR3 coding DNA: TGTGGGAGCGGGGGGTCCTACGAGCAGTACTTC.

The chain has TRBV5-1 and TRBJ1-1, with 7 positions matching TRBD1. CDR3 length: 13 amino acids. The germline V gene encodes CDR1 SGHRS and CDR2 YFSETQ. Trimming cost V 4 bases and J 3 bases; bases outside gene matches: 3. The CDR3 sequence is CASSTGTDTEAFF. The CDR3 DNA reads TGCGCCAGCAGCACCGGGACAGACACTGAAGCTTTCTTT.

V gene TRBV27 combines with J gene TRBJ2-5; perhaps D is TRBD1 or TRBD2 (5 bases each). The CDR3 runs 16 residues. Trimming shortened V by 6 bases and J by 1 base, and 18 bases separated the two germline ends. CDR1 and CDR2 (germline): MNHEY, SMNVEV (reference sequence). The CDR3 is CASRPYGSGPQETQYF. The CDR3 nucleotides read TGTGCCAGCAGACCCTATGGTTCGGGGCCCCAAGAGACCCAGTACTTC.

This clone was counted a single time. This rearrangement joins TRBV18 to TRBJ1-2; possible D gene TRBD1, 5 bases. The CDR3 contains 16 residues. Germline V gives CDR1 KGHSH, CDR2 LQKENI. The V gene lost 1 base and the J gene lost 8 bases, with 20 bases spanning the gap. CDR3 region: CASSPRDPWVGGGYTF. CDR3 bases: TGTGCCAGCTCACCACGGGACCCCTGGGTTGGCGGGGGCTACACCTTC.

The chain carries TRBV6-6 and TRBJ2-3, with 8 bases matching TRBD2. This CDR3 region has 16 residues. Germline lookup yields CDR1 MNHNY and CDR2 SVGAGI (reference sequence). Losses at the gene ends were 5 bases for V and 3 bases for J; bases not matched to a gene: 10. The CDR3 loop reads CASSPTRGGGTDTQYF. The CDR3, as DNA: TGTGCCAGCAGTCCCACTCGGGGGGGAGGGACAGATACGCAGTATTTT.

The J gene is TRBJ1-1, the V gene TRBV7-6; the match to TRBD1 covers 9 bases. Per germline, CDR1 SGHVS and CDR2 FNYEAQ. CDR3 length equals 14 residues. J lost 3 bases, V lost 5 bases, and 4 bases had no gene match. The CDR3: CASSPWTGDTEAFF. For the CDR3, the DNA is TGTGCCAGCAGCCCTTGGACAGGGGACACTGAAGCTTTCTTT.

The chain has TRBV6-1 and TRBJ2-7; D may match TRBD1 or TRBD2 (6 bases each). Germline V gives CDR1 MNHNS, CDR2 SASEGT. The V gene lost 7 bases and the J gene lost 3 bases, with 19 bases spanning the gap. This CDR3 is built from 15 residues. The CDR3, as DNA: TGTGCCAGCAAGGGGGGCCGAGACAGGAGCTACGAGCAGTACTTC. Residues: CASKGGRDRSYEQYF.

The chain combines TRBV7-9 with TRBJ2-7; D gene unclear. This CDR3 is 14 amino acids long. Per germline, CDR1 SEHNR and CDR2 FQNEAQ (reference sequence). The V end was cut by 1 base, the J end by 3 bases, with 10 bases between. In DNA form, the CDR3 reads TGTGCCAGCAGCTTAGTCGGAGAAGGCTACGAGCAGTACTTC. Protein sequence: CASSLVGEGYEQYF.

The rearrangement uses TRBV5-6 and TRBJ1-1; 8 bases agree with TRBD1. Germline V gene data show CDR1 as SGHDT and CDR2 as YYEEEE. V lost 2 bases, J lost 7 bases, and 7 bases stayed unmatched. CDR3 length: 14 amino acids. The chain's CDR3 is CASSFGRGQLEAFF. The CDR3 DNA reads TGTGCCAGCAGCTTCGGCAGGGGGCAGCTTGAAGCTTTCTTT. The variable domain in full, completed from reference TRBV5-6 and TRBJ1-1, reads DAGVTQSPTHLIKTRGQQVTLRCSPKSGHDTVSWYQQALGQGPQFIFQYYEEEERQRGNFPDRFSGHQFPNYSSELNVNALLLGDSALYLCASSFGRGQLEAFFGQGTRLTVV.